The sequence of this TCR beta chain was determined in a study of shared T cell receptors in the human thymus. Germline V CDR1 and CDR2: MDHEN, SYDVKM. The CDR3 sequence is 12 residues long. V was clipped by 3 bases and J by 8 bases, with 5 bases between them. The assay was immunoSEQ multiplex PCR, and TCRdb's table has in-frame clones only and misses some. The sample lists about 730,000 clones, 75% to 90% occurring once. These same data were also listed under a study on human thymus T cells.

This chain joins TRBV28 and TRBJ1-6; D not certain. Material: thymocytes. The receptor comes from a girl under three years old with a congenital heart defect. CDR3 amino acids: CASSLADSPLHF. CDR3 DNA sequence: TGTGCCAGCAGTTTGGCGGATTCACCCCTCCACTTT.